This is a list of T cell receptor beta chains from one sample in a study of shared clonotypes between healthy human individuals. Clones were read by immunoSEQ multiplex PCR, and TCRdb kept only the in-frame ones, dropping some. The sample contains more than 1.2 million clones, 98% to 99% of which appear only once. Sequencing was carried out using naive CD4+ T cells sorted from blood. The receptors derive from a man aged 25 to 40 in good health. Each CDR3 is given with its conserved first and last residue. Each record gives: clone size, V gene, J gene, D gene, CDR3 DNA, CDR3 protein. D genes are given only for firm matches. The size field is filled for only some rows; it gives once, few, many or a size class.

few,TRBV28,TRBJ2-7,-,TGTGCCAGCAGTGTTTCCACCTACGAGCAGTACTTC,CASSVSTYEQYF
-,TRBV28,TRBJ2-7,-,TGTGCCAGCAGTTTAGACGACAGCTACGAGCAGTACTTC,CASSLDDSYEQYF
-,TRBV29-1,TRBJ1-5,-,TGCAGCGTGGGCAACGGGCAGCCCCAGCATTTT,CSVGNGQPQHF
-,TRBV19,TRBJ1-3,-,TGTGCCAGTACCCCGGGTCGAGGAAACACCATATATTTT,CASTPGRGNTIYF
once,TRBV2,TRBJ1-1,-,TGTGCCAGCAGTGAATTGAGGAACACTGAAGCTTTCTTT,CASSELRNTEAFF
-,TRBV11-2,TRBJ2-7,-,TGTGCCAGCAGCTTATTGCCCTACGAGCAGTACTTC,CASSLLPYEQYF
-,TRBV7-9,TRBJ2-3,-,TGTGCCAGCAGTTACCCTCCTCTACAGGGACGCACAGATACGCAGTATTTT,CASSYPPLQGRTDTQYF
-,TRBV10-2,TRBJ2-5,-,TGCGCCAGCAGTGAAGGAGAGACCCAGTACTTC,CASSEGETQYF
-,TRBV4-2,TRBJ2-7,TRBD2,TGTGCCAGCAGCCGCTCACTAGCGGGTACCTACGAGCAGTACTTC,CASSRSLAGTYEQYF
-,TRBV11-3,TRBJ2-3,TRBD2,TGTGCCAGCAGCTTAGGGGGGGGACTAGGCACAGATACGCAGTATTTT,CASSLGGGLGTDTQYF
-,TRBV20-1,TRBJ2-4,-,TGCAGTGCCCTCCTAGAAAACATTCAGTACTTC,CSALLENIQYF
-,TRBV6-1,TRBJ2-7,TRBD1,TGTGCCAGCAAAACCGGGACAGGGCGTTACGAGCAGTACTTC,CASKTGTGRYEQYF
-,TRBV25-1,TRBJ2-7,-,TGTGCCAGCAGGACCACAGGGAATTACGAGCAGTACTTC,CASRTTGNYEQYF
-,TRBV5-1,TRBJ1-5,-,TGCGCCAGCAGCCCTGAACCCAATCAGCCCCAGCATTTT,CASSPEPNQPQHF
-,TRBV7-2,TRBJ2-7,TRBD1,TGTGCCAGCAGCTGGGACAGGGGAAGCTACGAGCAGTACTTC,CASSWDRGSYEQYF
-,TRBV6-5,TRBJ2-1,TRBD1,TGTGCCAGCGGTACCCGGGACAGGGTCTTGAATGAGCAGTTCTTC,CASGTRDRVLNEQFF
-,TRBV5-1,TRBJ1-5,-,TGCGCCAGCAGCCTCGGGGGTAACAATCAGCCCCAGCATTTT,CASSLGGNNQPQHF
-,TRBV30,TRBJ2-2,-,TGTGCCTGGAGTGTAAGACGGAAGAACACCGGGGAGCTGTTTTTT,CAWSVRRKNTGELFF
once,TRBV27,TRBJ2-2,TRBD2,TGTGCCAGCAGCCCGGGGGGGATTCGAACCGGGGAGCTGTTTTTT,CASSPGGIRTGELFF
-,TRBV6-5,TRBJ1-5,-,TGTGCCAGCAGCCCTCTCAATCAGCCCCAGCATTTT,CASSPLNQPQHF
-,TRBV9,TRBJ2-7,TRBD1,TGTGCCAGCAGCGTAGGGACAGGGGAGCAGTACTTC,CASSVGTGEQYF
-,TRBV11-2,TRBJ2-7,TRBD2,TGTGCCAGCAGCTTAGTAGCGGGAGGGTTTGGCGAGCAGTACTTC,CASSLVAGGFGEQYF
-,TRBV29-1,TRBJ2-1,-,TGCAGCGTGACGGGGGTCGCGGGACGGTGGGCTAATGAGCAGTTCTTC,CSVTGVAGRWANEQFF
-,TRBV2,TRBJ1-1,TRBD1,TGTGCCAGCAGCGTGGGCACAGGGGCGATGAACACTGAAGCTTTCTTT,CASSVGTGAMNTEAFF
-,TRBV7-3,TRBJ2-3,-,TGTGCCAGCAGCTTAAACGCAGGACAAGATACGCAGTATTTT,CASSLNAGQDTQYF
-,TRBV14,TRBJ2-1,-,TGTGCCAGCAGCAACAAGGGCATCCTCTCCTACAATGAGCAGTTCTTC,CASSNKGILSYNEQFF
-,TRBV6-6,TRBJ2-7,-,TGTGCCAGCAGTTCTAGTGACCTAAGAGGGGAGCAGTACTTC,CASSSSDLRGEQYF
-,TRBV7-8,TRBJ1-2,-,TGTGCCAGCAGCTCCTCACCAGGGCAGAGCTTC,CASSSSPGQSF
-,TRBV10-2,TRBJ2-3,-,TGCGCCAGCAGGCTGGACCACACAGATACGCAGTATTTT,CASRLDHTDTQYF
-,TRBV11-3,TRBJ2-3,-,TGTGCCAGCAGCCGTGGTACAGGGTATACAGATACGCAGTATTTT,CASSRGTGYTDTQYF
-,TRBV7-6,TRBJ2-7,TRBD1,TGTGCCAGCACCTCCCGGGACAGCTCCTACGAGCAGTACTTC,CASTSRDSSYEQYF
-,TRBV12-5,TRBJ2-1,TRBD2,TGTGCTAGTGGTTTGGGTAGCGGGAGTATGAATGAGCAGTTCTTC,CASGLGSGSMNEQFF
-,TRBV25-1,TRBJ2-6,TRBD1,TGTGCCAGCTTGGGACAGGGGAAAGGTGGGGCCAACGTCCTGACTTTC,CASLGQGKGGANVLTF
-,TRBV19,TRBJ1-4,TRBD1,TGTGCCAGTAGTAAACGAGCAGGGGGGAATGAAAAACTGTTTTTT,CASSKRAGGNEKLFF
-,TRBV5-1,TRBJ2-1,-,TGCGCCAGCAGCCCGGGAACCTCCTACAATGAGCAGTTCTTC,CASSPGTSYNEQFF
-,TRBV6-1,TRBJ2-1,TRBD1,TGTGCCAGCACCGGGAATAGGCGGGGACAGGAGAGACTCTTC,CASTGNRRGQERLF
-,TRBV5-4,TRBJ1-1,-,TGTGCCAGCAGCTTGTCCAGGGGGAACACTGAAGCTTTCTTT,CASSLSRGNTEAFF
-,TRBV27,TRBJ2-1,TRBD2,TGTGCCAGCAGTCTCCTCCTTAGCGGGAGGAGAAACAATGAGCAGTTCTTC,CASSLLLSGRRNNEQFF